A single sample gave rise to the 31 T cell receptor beta chains below, sequenced in a study of long-term antiretroviral therapy in people with HIV. The assay, immunoSEQ v3.0, was run at survey level. The repertoire was sequenced with immunoSEQ multiplex PCR; TCRdb's copy has only in-frame clones and lacks some. The table records about 15,000 clones, 81% of them present only once. The source material was unsorted PBMCs, sampled less than 1.3 years before starting antiretroviral therapy. Receptors were obtained from a man aged 25 to 45 with HIV.

The chain employs TRBV27 and TRBJ2-3, with TRBD2 matching 12 bases. After removal of 4 bases from V and 2 bases from J, the junction contained 7 bases not matched to a gene. The CDR3 loop spans 17 amino acids. Germline assignment: CDR1 MNHEY and CDR2 SMNVEV (reference sequence). The CDR3 nucleotides are TGTGCCAGCAGTTCACTAGGACTAGCGGGGACCACAGATACGCAGTATTTT. This sequence encodes CASSSLGLAGTTDTQYF.

This chain uses TRBV19 with TRBJ1-3, with D hard to call. V was trimmed by 5 bases and J by 2 bases, leaving 13 bases between them. Germline CDR1 LNHDA, CDR2 SQIVND (reference sequence). This CDR3 has 15 amino acids. The CDR3 spells CASSPWRGAGNTIYF. CDR3 coding DNA: TGTGCCAGTAGTCCGTGGAGAGGTGCTGGAAACACCATATATTTT. The whole variable domain, remainder taken from reference TRBV19 and TRBJ1-3, is DGGITQSPKYLFRKEGQNVTLSCEQNLNHDAMYWYRQDPGQGLRLIYYSQIVNDFQKGDIAEGYSVSREKKESFPLTVTSAQKNPTAFYLCASSPWRGAGNTIYFGEGSWLTVV.

The rearrangement joins TRBV7-6 to TRBJ2-7, with TRBD2 matching over 9 bases. CDR1 and CDR2 from the germline V gene are SGHVS and FNYEAQ. The trim removed 3 bases at V and 1 base at J, leaving 4 bases unmatched. The CDR3 is 15 residues long. The CDR3 sequence: CASSFSGGPSYEQYF. For the CDR3, the DNA is TGTGCCAGCAGCTTTAGCGGGGGCCCATCCTACGAGCAGTACTTC.

In its sample, this clone is medium-sized. The chain links TRBV10-3 to TRBJ1-5, with a possible D match to TRBD1 (6 bases). This CDR3 spans 13 amino acids. Per the germline V gene, CDR1 is ENHRY and CDR2 is SYGVKD. Trimming shortened V by 6 bases and J by 5 bases, and 11 bases separated the two germline ends. CDR3 sequence: CAIRDRKDQPQHF. DNA of the CDR3: TGTGCCATCAGAGACAGGAAAGATCAGCCCCAGCATTTT.

This clone was counted a few times. This chain links TRBV29-1 with TRBJ2-7; tentative D call: TRBD1 (5 bases). V lost 5 bases and J lost 1, with 21 bases in between. Per the germline V gene, CDR1 is SQVTM and CDR2 is ANQGSEA. The CDR3 is 16 amino acids. The CDR3 DNA sequence: TGCAGCGTTAAACAATCGCCGGACACGGCTTCCTACGAGCAGTACTTC. It specifies CSVKQSPDTASYEQYF.

The gene calls are TRBV6-6 and TRBJ2-3; tentative D call: TRBD2 (7 bases). The V and J ends lost 7 bases and 4 bases respectively, with 12 bases between them. The CDR3 is 13 amino acids. Looked up from germline, CDR1 is MNHNY and CDR2 is SVGAGI (reference sequence). The CDR3 bases are TGTGCCAGCAAACAGGGAGGGGCAGATACGCAGTATTTT. Its translation is CASKQGGADTQYF.

V gene TRBV30 combines with J gene TRBJ1-5; D is unclear. Germline lookup yields CDR1 GTSNPN and CDR2 SVGIG (reference sequence). The CDR3 contains 14 residues. Trimming cost V 2 bases and J 2 bases, with 10 bases left between them. In DNA form, the CDR3 reads TGTGCCTGGAGTCCCGGACGCCGCAATCAGCCCCAGCATTTT. Amino acid sequence: CAWSPGRRNQPQHF. Variable domain in full (rest from reference TRBV30 and TRBJ1-5): SQTIHQWPATLVQPVGSPLSLECTVEGTSNPNLYWYRQAAGRGLQLLFYSVGIGQISSEVPQNLSASRPQDRQFILSSKKLLLSDSGFYLCAWSPGRRNQPQHFGDGTRLSIL.

V gene TRBV5-4 combines with J gene TRBJ2-7, with 10 positions matching TRBD2. CDR1 and CDR2 (germline): SGHNT, YYREEE (reference sequence). CDR3 length: 15 residues. With 0 bases clipped from V and 7 bases from J, the junction kept 7 bases outside the gene matches. The CDR3 here is CASSLAEAGGREQYF. The CDR3 nucleotides read TGTGCCAGCAGCTTGGCCGAAGCGGGGGGGCGGGAGCAGTACTTC.

The chain has TRBV9 and TRBJ2-2, with 8 bases that match TRBD2. V was clipped by 3 bases and J by 7 bases; unmatched bases: 11. CDR3 length: 16 amino acids. The V gene's germline CDR1 is SGDLS and CDR2 YYNGEE. The chain's CDR3 is CASSDRTSPLFGELFF. DNA for the CDR3: TGTGCCAGCAGCGATCGGACTAGCCCCCTTTTCGGGGAGCTGTTTTTT.

J is TRBJ2-1 and V is TRBV19, with D maybe TRBD1 (5 bases). Trimming left V 1 base short and J 5 bases short, with 12 bases between. The CDR3 loop spans 15 amino acids. CDR1 and CDR2 (germline): LNHDA, SQIVND (reference sequence). CDR3 in amino acids: CASSIVTGTHNEQFF. Here the CDR3 DNA reads TGTGCCAGTAGTATAGTAACAGGAACCCACAATGAGCAGTTCTTC.

The V gene is TRBV7-9, the J gene TRBJ2-4, with TRBD1 matching over 7 bases. J gave up 6 bases and V 0 bases, and 2 bases lay outside the gene matches. The CDR3 is made up of 14 amino acids. Germline V gene data show CDR1 as SEHNR and CDR2 as FQNEAQ (reference sequence). CDR3 amino acids: CASSLAGTANIQYF. CDR3 nucleotides: TGTGCCAGCAGCTTAGCGGGGACAGCAAACATTCAGTACTTC.

A word on this clone: One end of the junction is discordant with germline, which a read error may explain. J is TRBJ1-2 and V is TRBV25-1; no reliable D call. This CDR3 spans 11 amino acids. From germline, CDR1 is MGHDK and CDR2 SYGVNS. For the CDR3, the DNA is TGTGCCAGCAGTGAGGGTATTCTGACTTTCTTC. Its translation: CASSEGILTFF.

The chain couples TRBV7-8 to TRBJ2-7, with a tentative D call TRBD1 (6 bases). V was trimmed by 5 bases and J by 1 base, leaving 21 bases between them. Germline V gives CDR1 SGHVS, CDR2 FQNEAQ. The CDR3 runs 17 residues. As DNA, the CDR3 is TGTGCCAGCAGCCAGGGGCAGGGTAGTATGGGTTCCTACGAGCAGTACTTC. This codes for CASSQGQGSMGSYEQYF.

This chain links TRBV29-1 with TRBJ2-3, with D perhaps TRBD2 (5 bases). The germline gives CDR1 SQVTM, CDR2 ANQGSEA. Trimming took off 4 bases at V and 0 bases at J, with 11 bases between the two ends. The CDR3 sequence is 14 residues long. The CDR3 loop reads CSVVDRESTDTQYF. The CDR3 coding sequence is TGCAGCGTTGTGGACCGGGAAAGCACAGATACGCAGTATTTT.

V and J are TRBV10-3 and TRBJ2-7; the D is unclear. This CDR3 contains 12 residues. Germline V gene lookup returns CDR1 ENHRY and CDR2 SYGVKD. V lost 8 bases and J 5 bases, leaving 13 bases between the germline ends. CDR3 amino acids: CAIAAQSNEQYF. DNA for the CDR3: TGTGCCATCGCAGCCCAGTCAAACGAGCAGTACTTC.

This chain joins TRBV2 and TRBJ2-2, with D tentatively TRBD1 or TRBD2 (5 bases each). Germline CDR1 reads SNHLY; CDR2 reads FYNNEI. This CDR3 comprises 13 residues. Trimming took 6 bases from V and 6 from J, leaving 11 bases between them. The CDR3 DNA follows: TGTGCCAGCAGGGTGAGGGGAGCCGGGGAGCTGTTTTTT. It translates to CASRVRGAGELFF.

The V gene is TRBV19, the J gene TRBJ2-5, with D maybe TRBD1 (5 bases). This CDR3 contains 17 residues. Trimming removed 1 base at V and 2 bases at J, with 17 bases between. Germline V gene lookup returns CDR1 LNHDA and CDR2 SQIVND (reference sequence). The CDR3 DNA reads as TGTGCCAGTAGTATAGTACCCCAGGGCATGGGACAAGAGACCCAGTACTTC. This sequence encodes CASSIVPQGMGQETQYF.

V gene TRBV27 combines with J gene TRBJ1-5; tentatively, D is TRBD1 (5 bases). The V end lost 6 bases, the J end lost 8 bases, and 20 bases lay between the germline ends. The CDR3 sequence is 15 residues long. Germline assignment: CDR1 MNHEY and CDR2 SMNVEV (reference sequence). CDR3 coding DNA: TGTGCCAGCAGAGAAATCCGGGGCCCTGGGGAGCCCCAGCATTTT. Its protein product is CASREIRGPGEPQHF.

The V gene is TRBV5-6, the J gene TRBJ1-2, with D perhaps TRBD1 (5 bases). Trimming pared 1 base from V and 8 bases from J, leaving 12 bases between. Germline CDR1 reads SGHDT; CDR2 reads YYEEEE. There are 13 residues in the CDR3. The CDR3 nucleotides read TGTGCCAGCAGCTTGAGCTTCGGGGGAGGCTACACCTTC. Translating it yields CASSLSFGGGYTF.

CDR3 coding DNA: TGTGCCAGCAGCTTGTCGGGAACCTCCTACGAGCAGTACTTC. Its protein is CASSLSGTSYEQYF. The chain has TRBV5-5 and TRBJ2-7; perhaps TRBD2 as D (5 bases). Germline CDR1 is SGHKS and CDR2 is YYEKEE (reference sequence). CDR3 length equals 14 residues. V lost 1 base and J 0 bases, leaving 8 bases between the germline ends.

This clone was counted once. The J gene is TRBJ1-5, the V gene TRBV18; TRBD1 might be the D (6 bases). V shed 4 bases and J shed 0 bases, with 10 bases lying between them. Germline CDR1 is KGHSH and CDR2 is LQKENI. This CDR3 has 15 amino acids. The CDR3 DNA reads TGTGCCAGCTCACGACAGGCCGATAGCAATCAGCCCCAGCATTTT. It yields the protein CASSRQADSNQPQHF.

The V gene is TRBV18, the J gene TRBJ2-7, with D perhaps matching TRBD2 (5 bases). This CDR3 is 16 amino acids long. Per germline, CDR1 KGHSH and CDR2 LQKENI. V gave up 2 bases and J gave up 6 bases, with 20 bases separating them. The CDR3 nucleotides read TGTGCCAGCTCACCAAACCCCTTGGCGGCTGGGAGCGAGCAGTACTTC. It codes for CASSPNPLAAGSEQYF.

J is TRBJ2-7 and V is TRBV29-1, with TRBD1 matching 9 bases. This CDR3 contains 16 residues. The V gene's germline CDR1 is SQVTM and CDR2 ANQGSEA. V shed 0 bases, J shed 5 bases, and the junction held 11 bases outside the gene matches. This chain's CDR3 is CSVEDIGDRDLDEQYF. The CDR3 region has the DNA TGCAGCGTTGAAGATATAGGGGACAGGGATCTGGACGAGCAGTACTTC.

Here the CDR3 reads CASGRTDRGDQPQHF. The CDR3 DNA is TGTGCCAGCGGGCGAACGGACAGGGGCGATCAGCCCCAGCATTTT. The V and J genes are TRBV6-5 and TRBJ1-5; 9 nucleotides match TRBD1. CDR3 size: 15 residues. V gave up 8 bases and J gave up 5 bases; unmatched junction bases: 10. From germline, CDR1 is MNHEY and CDR2 SVGAGI.

V is TRBV25-1 and J is TRBJ1-2, with D possibly TRBD1 on 6 matching bases. The CDR3 is 13 amino acids. Germline V gene data show CDR1 as MGHDK and CDR2 as SYGVNS. The ends were cut back, 2 bases at V and 3 bases at J, with 7 bases in the middle. The CDR3: CASSEGGHYGYTF. CDR3 in DNA: TGTGCCAGCAGTGAAGGGGGCCACTATGGCTACACCTTC.

The J gene is TRBJ2-5, the V gene TRBV13; a weak D match, TRBD1 (7 bases). The germline V and J ends were trimmed by 5 bases and 5 bases, with 21 bases remaining between them. Germline V gives CDR1 PRHDT, CDR2 FYEKMQ (reference sequence). The CDR3 has 16 amino acids. CDR3 in amino acids: CASSEWPGAGGETQYF. CDR3 DNA sequence: TGTGCCAGCAGCGAATGGCCGGGAGCAGGGGGGGAGACCCAGTACTTC. The whole variable domain, filled in from reference TRBV13 and TRBJ2-5, reads AAGVIQSPRHLIKEKRETATLKCYPIPRHDTVYWYQQGPGQDPQFLISFYEKMQSDKGSIPDRFSAQQFSDYHSELNMSSLELGDSALYFCASSEWPGAGGETQYFGPGTRLLVL.

V gene TRBV7-9 combines with J gene TRBJ2-2; D remains ambiguous. This CDR3 spans 12 amino acids. Trimming removed 5 bases at V and 7 bases at J, with 8 bases between. The germline gives CDR1 SEHNR, CDR2 FQNEAQ (reference sequence). The CDR3 reads CASSPTNGELFF. Written as DNA, the CDR3 is TGTGCCAGCAGCCCTACTAACGGGGAGCTGTTTTTT.

The V call is TRBV4-1, the J call TRBJ1-1, with D perhaps matching TRBD1 (5 bases). The germline V gene encodes CDR1 MGHRA and CDR2 YSYEKL. Trimming took 2 bases from V and 1 from J, leaving 11 bases between them. This CDR3 is built from 15 residues. The CDR3 DNA is TGCGCCAGCAGCCAACCAGGGTCAGGGAACACTGAAGCTTTCTTT. Translation: CASSQPGSGNTEAFF.

The V call is TRBV27, the J call TRBJ2-2; tentative D call: TRBD2 (5 bases). Trimming left V 3 bases short and J 4 bases short, with 12 bases between. CDR1 is MNHEY and CDR2 is SMNVEV in the germline V gene (reference sequence). The CDR3 consists of 15 residues. The CDR3 here is CASSFVDSSTGELFF. DNA for the CDR3: TGTGCCAGCAGTTTTGTGGACTCTTCCACCGGGGAGCTGTTTTTT.

The CDR3 is CASRHRDRGFANTGELFF. The CDR3 DNA sequence: TGTGCCAGCAGACACCGCGATCGGGGGTTCGCGAACACCGGGGAGCTGTTTTTT. This sequence joins TRBV7-9 and TRBJ2-2; perhaps TRBD2 as D (6 bases). V gave up 6 bases and J gave up 0 bases, with 20 bases separating them. The CDR3 is made up of 18 amino acids. Germline V gene lookup returns CDR1 SEHNR and CDR2 FQNEAQ (reference sequence).

The chain links TRBV6-6 to TRBJ2-4; TRBD2 agrees at 7 bases. The length of the CDR3 is 13 residues. Germline-derived CDR1 and CDR2 are MNHNY and SVGAGI (reference sequence). Losses at the gene ends were 7 bases for V and 12 bases for J; bases not matched to a gene: 12. The CDR3 protein is CASTHPGLNSQYF. The CDR3 nucleotides are TGTGCCAGCACCCACCCGGGACTAAATTCTCAGTACTTC.